This TCR beta chain was recorded in a study of blood T cells in healthy people across ages. Broader study findings: In these data, TCR beta diversity tracked strongly with naive T cell percentage.

A J-beta primer mix and a sample-barcoded 5' primer were used in a second PCR of about 6 to 12 cycles. Any given sample supplied a minimum of 2.5 million CDR3-containing paired-end reads. Using its own MiXCR run on the 5' RACE reads, TCRdb lists one record per CDR3 protein. The table has roughly 560,000 distinct CDR3 sequences, nearly 25% seen once. Note on this clonotype: Its antigen remains unknown.

Germline V gives CDR1 DFQATT, CDR2 SNEGSKA (reference sequence). CDR3 size: 18 residues. This sample also appeared in a second study, on T cells of mothers and their children. From that second work: For related and unrelated pairs alike, thymic selection shapes TCR recombination output similarly. Versus unrelated pairs, overlap was slightly higher in related mother-child pairs, without reaching significance.

This sequence originates from a boy aged 10-17 years in good health. Sequenced material: blood. This chain joins TRBV20-1 and TRBJ2-5; 10 bases agree with TRBD2. The J call may not be correct, given that the DNA end is closer to TRBJ2-7. The CDR3 nucleotides are TGCAGTGCTAGAGTATTCGCTAGCGGGAGATATAGATCCTACGAGCAGTACTTC. The encoded protein is CSARVFASGRYRSYEQYF.